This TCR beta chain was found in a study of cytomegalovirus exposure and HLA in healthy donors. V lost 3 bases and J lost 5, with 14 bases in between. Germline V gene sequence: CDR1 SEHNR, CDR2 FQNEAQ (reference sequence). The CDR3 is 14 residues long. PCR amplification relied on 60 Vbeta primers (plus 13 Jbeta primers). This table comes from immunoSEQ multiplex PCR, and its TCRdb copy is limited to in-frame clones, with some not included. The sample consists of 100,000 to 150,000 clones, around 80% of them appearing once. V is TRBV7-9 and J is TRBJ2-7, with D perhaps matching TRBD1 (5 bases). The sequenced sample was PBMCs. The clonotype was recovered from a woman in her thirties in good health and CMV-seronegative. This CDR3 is CASSFQGRGNEQYF. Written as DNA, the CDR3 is TGTGCCAGCAGCTTCCAGGGAAGAGGCAACGAGCAGTACTTC. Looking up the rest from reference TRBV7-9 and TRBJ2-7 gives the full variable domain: DTGVSQNPRHKITKRGQNVTFRCDPISEHNRLYWYRQTLGQGPEFLTYFQNEAQLEKSRLLSDRFSAERPKGSFSTLEIQRTEQGDSAMYLCASSFQGRGNEQYFGPGTRLTVT.